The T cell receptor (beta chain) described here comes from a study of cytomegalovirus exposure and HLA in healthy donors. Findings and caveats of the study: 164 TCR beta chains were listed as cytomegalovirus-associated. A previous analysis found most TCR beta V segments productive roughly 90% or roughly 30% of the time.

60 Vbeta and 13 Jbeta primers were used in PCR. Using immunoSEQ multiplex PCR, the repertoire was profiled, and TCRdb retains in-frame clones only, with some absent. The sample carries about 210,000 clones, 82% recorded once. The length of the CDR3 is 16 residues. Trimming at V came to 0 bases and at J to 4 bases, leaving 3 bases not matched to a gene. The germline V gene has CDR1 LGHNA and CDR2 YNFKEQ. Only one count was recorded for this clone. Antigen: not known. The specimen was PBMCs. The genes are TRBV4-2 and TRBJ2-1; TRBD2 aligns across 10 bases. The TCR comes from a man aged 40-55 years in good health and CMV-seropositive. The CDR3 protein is CASSQDSTSGYNEQFF. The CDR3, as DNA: TGTGCCAGCAGCCAAGACTCGACTAGCGGGTACAATGAGCAGTTCTTC.